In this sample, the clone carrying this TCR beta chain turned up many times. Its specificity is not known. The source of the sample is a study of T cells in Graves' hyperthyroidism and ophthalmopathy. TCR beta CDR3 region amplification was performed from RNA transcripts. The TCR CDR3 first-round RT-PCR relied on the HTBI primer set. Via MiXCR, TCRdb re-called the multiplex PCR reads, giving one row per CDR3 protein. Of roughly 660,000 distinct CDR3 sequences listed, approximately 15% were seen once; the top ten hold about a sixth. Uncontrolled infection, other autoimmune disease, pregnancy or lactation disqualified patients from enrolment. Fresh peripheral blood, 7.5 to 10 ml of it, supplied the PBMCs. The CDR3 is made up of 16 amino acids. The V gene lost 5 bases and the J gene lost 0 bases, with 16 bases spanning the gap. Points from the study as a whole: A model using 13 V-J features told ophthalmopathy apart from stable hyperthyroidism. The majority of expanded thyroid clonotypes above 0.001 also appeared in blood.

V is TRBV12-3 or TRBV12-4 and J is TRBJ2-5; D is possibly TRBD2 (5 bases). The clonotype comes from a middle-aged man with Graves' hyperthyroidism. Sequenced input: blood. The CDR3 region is CASSPHRGGYQETQYF. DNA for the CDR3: TGTGCCAGCAGTCCACATCGGGGTGGGTACCAAGAGACCCAGTACTTC.